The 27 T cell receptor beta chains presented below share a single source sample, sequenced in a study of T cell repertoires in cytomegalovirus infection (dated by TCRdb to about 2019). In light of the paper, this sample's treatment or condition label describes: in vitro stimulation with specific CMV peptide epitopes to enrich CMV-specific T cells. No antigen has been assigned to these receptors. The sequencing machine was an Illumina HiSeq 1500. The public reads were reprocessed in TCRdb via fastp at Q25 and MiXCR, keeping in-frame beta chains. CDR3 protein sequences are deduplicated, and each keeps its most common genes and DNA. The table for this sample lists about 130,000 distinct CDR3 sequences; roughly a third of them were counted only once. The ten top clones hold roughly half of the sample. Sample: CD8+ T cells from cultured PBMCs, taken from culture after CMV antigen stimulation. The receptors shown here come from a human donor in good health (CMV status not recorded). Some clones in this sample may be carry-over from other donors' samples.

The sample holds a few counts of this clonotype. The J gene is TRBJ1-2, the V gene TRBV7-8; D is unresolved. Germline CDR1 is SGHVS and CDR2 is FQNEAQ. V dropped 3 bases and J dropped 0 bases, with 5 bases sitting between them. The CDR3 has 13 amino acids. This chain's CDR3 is CASSLNSNYGYTF. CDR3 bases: TGTGCCAGCAGCTTGAACTCTAACTATGGCTACACCTTC. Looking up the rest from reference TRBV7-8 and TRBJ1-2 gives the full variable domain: GAGVSQSPRYKVAKRGQDVALRCDPISGHVSLFWYQQALGQGPEFLTYFQNEAQLDKSGLPSDRFFAERPEGSVSTLKIQRTQQEDSAVYLCASSLNSNYGYTFGSGTRLTVV.

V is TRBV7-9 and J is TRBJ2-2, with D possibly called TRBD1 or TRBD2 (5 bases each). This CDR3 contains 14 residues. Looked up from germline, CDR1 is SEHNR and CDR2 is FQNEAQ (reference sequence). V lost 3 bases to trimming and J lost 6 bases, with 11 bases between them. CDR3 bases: TGTGCCAGCAGCTTCGCAGGGCGGGCCGGGGAGCTGTTTTTT. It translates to CASSFAGRAGELFF.

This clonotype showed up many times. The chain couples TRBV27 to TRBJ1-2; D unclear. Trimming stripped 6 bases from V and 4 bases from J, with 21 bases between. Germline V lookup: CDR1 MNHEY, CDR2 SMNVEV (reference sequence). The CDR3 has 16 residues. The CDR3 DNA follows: TGTGCCAGCAGCAGTATGGCGAACCCAATTTCCTATGGCTACACCTTC. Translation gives CASSSMANPISYGYTF.

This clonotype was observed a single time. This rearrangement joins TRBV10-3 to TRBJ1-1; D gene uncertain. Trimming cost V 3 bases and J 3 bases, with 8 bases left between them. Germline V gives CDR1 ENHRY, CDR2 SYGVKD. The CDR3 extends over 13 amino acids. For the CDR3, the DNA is TGTGCCATCAGTGATCACGGCTACACTGAAGCTTTCTTT. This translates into CAISDHGYTEAFF.

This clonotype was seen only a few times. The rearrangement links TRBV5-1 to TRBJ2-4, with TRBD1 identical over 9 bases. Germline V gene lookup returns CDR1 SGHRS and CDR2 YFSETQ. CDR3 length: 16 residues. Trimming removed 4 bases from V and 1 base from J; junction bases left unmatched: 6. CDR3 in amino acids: CASSAGTGRAKNIQYF. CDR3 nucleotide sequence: TGCGCCAGCAGCGCCGGGACAGGGAGGGCCAAAAACATTCAGTACTTC. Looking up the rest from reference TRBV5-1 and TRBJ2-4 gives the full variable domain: KAGVTQTPRYLIKTRGQQVTLSCSPISGHRSVSWYQQTPGQGLQFLFEYFSETQRNKGNFPGRFSGRQFSNSRSEMNVSTLELGDSALYLCASSAGTGRAKNIQYFGAGTRLSVL.

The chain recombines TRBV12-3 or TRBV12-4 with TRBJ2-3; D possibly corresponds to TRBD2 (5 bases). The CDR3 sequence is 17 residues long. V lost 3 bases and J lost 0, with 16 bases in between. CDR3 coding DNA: TGTGCCAGCAGTTTCCCCCCGACGGGAACTAGCACAGATACGCAGTATTTT. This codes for CASSFPPTGTSTDTQYF.

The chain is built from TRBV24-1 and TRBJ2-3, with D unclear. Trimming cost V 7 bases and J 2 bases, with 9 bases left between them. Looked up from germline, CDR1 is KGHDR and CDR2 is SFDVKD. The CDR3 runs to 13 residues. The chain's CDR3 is CATRDKTTDTQYF. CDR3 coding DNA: TGTGCCACCAGAGACAAGACCACAGATACGCAGTATTTT.

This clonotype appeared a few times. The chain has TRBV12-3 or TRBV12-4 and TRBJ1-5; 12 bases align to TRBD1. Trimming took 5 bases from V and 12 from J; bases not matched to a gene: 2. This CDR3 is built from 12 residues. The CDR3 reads CASSGTGGLQHF. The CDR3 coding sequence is TGTGCCAGCAGTGGGACAGGGGGCCTCCAGCATTTT.

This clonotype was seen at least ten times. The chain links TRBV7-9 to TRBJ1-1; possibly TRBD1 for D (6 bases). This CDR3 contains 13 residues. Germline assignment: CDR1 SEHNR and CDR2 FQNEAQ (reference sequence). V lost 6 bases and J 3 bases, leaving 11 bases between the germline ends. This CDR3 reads CASSQQGYTEAFF. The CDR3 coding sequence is TGTGCCAGCAGTCAACAGGGTTACACTGAAGCTTTCTTT.

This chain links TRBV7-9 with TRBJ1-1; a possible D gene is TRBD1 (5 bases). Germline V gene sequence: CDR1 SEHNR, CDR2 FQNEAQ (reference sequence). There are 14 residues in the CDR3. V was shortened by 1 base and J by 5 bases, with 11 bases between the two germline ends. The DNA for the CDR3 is TGTGCCAGCAGCTTAGTGGAGGGGTTGACTGAAGCTTTCTTT. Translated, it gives CASSLVEGLTEAFF.

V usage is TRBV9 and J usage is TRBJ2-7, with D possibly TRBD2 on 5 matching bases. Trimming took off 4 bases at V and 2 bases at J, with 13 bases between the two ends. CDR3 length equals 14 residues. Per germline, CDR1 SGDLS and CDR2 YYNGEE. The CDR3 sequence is CASSPTSSPYEQYF. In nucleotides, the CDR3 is TGTGCCAGCAGCCCCACTAGTTCCCCCTACGAGCAGTACTTC.

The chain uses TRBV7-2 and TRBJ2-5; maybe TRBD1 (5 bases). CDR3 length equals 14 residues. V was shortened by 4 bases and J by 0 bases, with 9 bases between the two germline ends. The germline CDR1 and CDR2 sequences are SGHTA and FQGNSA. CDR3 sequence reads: CASSSDRNQETQYF. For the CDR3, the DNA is TGTGCCAGCAGCTCCGACAGAAACCAAGAGACCCAGTACTTC.

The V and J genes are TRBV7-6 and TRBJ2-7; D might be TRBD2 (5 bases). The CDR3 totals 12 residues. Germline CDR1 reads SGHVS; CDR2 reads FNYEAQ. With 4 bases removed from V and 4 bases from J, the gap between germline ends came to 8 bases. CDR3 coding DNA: TGTGCCAGCAGCTGGACTGTATACGAGCAGTACTTC. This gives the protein CASSWTVYEQYF.

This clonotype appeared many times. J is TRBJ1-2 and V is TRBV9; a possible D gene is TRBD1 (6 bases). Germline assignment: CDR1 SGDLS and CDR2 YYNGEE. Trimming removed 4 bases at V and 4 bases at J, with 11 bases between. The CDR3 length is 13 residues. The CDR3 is CASSTGTSYGYTF. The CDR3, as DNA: TGTGCCAGCAGCACCGGGACATCCTATGGCTACACCTTC. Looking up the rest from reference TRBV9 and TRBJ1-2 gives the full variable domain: DSGVTQTPKHLITATGQRVTLRCSPRSGDLSVYWYQQSLDQGLQFLIQYYNGEERAKGNILERFSAQQFPDLHSELNLSSLELGDSALYFCASSTGTSYGYTFGSGTRLTVV.

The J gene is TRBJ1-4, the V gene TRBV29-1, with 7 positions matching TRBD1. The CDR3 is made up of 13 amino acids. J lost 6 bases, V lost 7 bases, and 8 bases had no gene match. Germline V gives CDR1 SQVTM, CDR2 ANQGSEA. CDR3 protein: CSAEGAWDEKLFF. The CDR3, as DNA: TGCAGCGCCGAGGGGGCATGGGATGAAAAACTGTTTTTT.

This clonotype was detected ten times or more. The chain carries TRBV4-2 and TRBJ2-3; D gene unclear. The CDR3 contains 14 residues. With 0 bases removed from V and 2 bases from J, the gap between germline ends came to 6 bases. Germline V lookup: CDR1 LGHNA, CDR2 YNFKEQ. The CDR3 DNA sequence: TGTGCCAGCAGCCAAGAGAAGAACACAGATACGCAGTATTTT. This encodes CASSQEKNTDTQYF.

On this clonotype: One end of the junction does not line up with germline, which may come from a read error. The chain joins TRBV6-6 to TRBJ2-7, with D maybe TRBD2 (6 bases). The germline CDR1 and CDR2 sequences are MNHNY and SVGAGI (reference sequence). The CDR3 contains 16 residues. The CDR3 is CASSYSMLRWGDEQYF. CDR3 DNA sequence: TGTGCCAGCAGTTACTCGATGTTAAGGTGGGGGGACGAGCAGTATTTC.

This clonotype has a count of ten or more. The chain's CDR3 is CASSLKWNTQYF. CDR3 nucleotides: TGTGCCAGCAGCTTAAAGTGGAATACGCAGTATTTT. The chain recombines TRBV7-2 with TRBJ2-3; D is unresolved. CDR3 length: 12 residues. Germline values: CDR1 SGHTA, CDR2 FQGNSA. Trimming took off 2 bases at V and 7 bases at J, with 7 bases between the two ends.

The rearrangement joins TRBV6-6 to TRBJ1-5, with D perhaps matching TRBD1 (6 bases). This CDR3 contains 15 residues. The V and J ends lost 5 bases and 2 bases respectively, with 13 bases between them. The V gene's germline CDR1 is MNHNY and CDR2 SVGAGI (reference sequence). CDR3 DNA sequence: TGTGCCAGCAGTACAAACAGGGTCGGCAATCAGCCCCAGCATTTT. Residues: CASSTNRVGNQPQHF.

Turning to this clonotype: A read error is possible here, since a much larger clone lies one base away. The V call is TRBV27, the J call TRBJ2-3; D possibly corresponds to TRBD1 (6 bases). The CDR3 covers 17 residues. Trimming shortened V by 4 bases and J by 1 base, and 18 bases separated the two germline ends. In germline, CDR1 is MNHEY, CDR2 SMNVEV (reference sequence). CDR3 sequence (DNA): TGTGCCAGCAGTTCACAACAGGGCCCTAAAGGCACAGATACGCAGTATTTT. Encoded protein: CASSSQQGPKGTDTQYF.

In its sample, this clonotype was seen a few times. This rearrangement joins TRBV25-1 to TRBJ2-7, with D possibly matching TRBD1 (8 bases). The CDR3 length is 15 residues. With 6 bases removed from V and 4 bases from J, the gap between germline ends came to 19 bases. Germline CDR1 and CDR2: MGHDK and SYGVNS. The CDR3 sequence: CASRGGQGARYEQYF. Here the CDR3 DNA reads TGTGCCAGCAGGGGGGGGCAGGGGGCTAGGTACGAGCAGTACTTC.

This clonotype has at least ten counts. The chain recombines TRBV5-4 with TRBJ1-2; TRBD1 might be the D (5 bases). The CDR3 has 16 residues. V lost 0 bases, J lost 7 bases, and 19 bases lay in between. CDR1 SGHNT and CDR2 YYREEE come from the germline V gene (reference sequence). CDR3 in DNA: TGTGCCAGCAGCTTGGATCCCCAGGGAAATTATGGTGGCTACACCTTC. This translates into CASSLDPQGNYGGYTF.

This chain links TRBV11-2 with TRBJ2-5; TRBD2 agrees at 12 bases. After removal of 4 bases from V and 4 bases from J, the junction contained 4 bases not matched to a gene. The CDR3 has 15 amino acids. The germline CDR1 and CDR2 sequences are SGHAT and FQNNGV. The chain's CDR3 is CASSSLTSGGETQYF. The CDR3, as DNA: TGTGCCAGCAGCTCCTTGACTAGCGGGGGAGAGACCCAGTACTTC.

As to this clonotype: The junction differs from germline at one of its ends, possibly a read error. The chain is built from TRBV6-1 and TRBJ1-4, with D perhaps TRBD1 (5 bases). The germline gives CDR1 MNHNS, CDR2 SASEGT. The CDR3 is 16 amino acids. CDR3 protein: CASSEDNRQNNEKLFF. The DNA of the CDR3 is TGTGCCAGCAGCGAAGATAACAGACAGAATAATGAAAAACTGTTTTTT.

The chain's CDR3 is CASSALPGNSYNEQFF. CDR3 coding DNA: TGTGCCAGCAGCGCCCTACCCGGGAACTCCTACAATGAGCAGTTCTTC. The chain combines TRBV6-8 with TRBJ2-1; a possible D gene is TRBD2 (5 bases). V lost 6 bases, J lost 0 bases, and 15 bases lay in between. The germline CDR1 and CDR2 sequences are MNHGY and SAAAGT. The CDR3 runs 16 residues.

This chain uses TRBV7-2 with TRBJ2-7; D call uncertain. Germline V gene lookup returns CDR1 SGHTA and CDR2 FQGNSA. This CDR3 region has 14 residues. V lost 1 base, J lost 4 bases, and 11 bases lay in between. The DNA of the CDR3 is TGTGCCAGCAGCTTAGACGCGACCCGATACGAGCAGTACTTC. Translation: CASSLDATRYEQYF.

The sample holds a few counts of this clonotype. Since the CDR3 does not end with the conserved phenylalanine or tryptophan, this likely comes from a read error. In nucleotides, the CDR3 is TGTGCCAGCAGTGAAACACAGGGGTACATCTACAATGAGCAGTTCTAC. This sequence encodes CASSETQGYIYNEQFY. The chain uses TRBV6-1 and TRBJ2-1, with TRBD1 matching 7 bases. The CDR3 is 16 amino acids. The V gene's germline CDR1 is MNHNS and CDR2 SASEGT. Trimming removed 2 bases from V and 3 bases from J; junction bases left unmatched: 7.